This TCR beta chain was identified during a study of read filtering for tumor transcriptome and immune sequencing. Across the study: Mean patient age was roughly 66 years, range about 47 to 90; 17 male, around 15 female. RNA-seq yielded only about 75 to 1,400 TCR reads, IR-seq about 3.5 to 11 million. After DNase treatment, RNA was made into whole-transcriptome libraries. Study-wide findings and caveats: Approximately 80% of IR-seq clonotypes had one read, totaling around 3.5% of reads; RNA-seq: around 77% and 45%.

From 400 to 450 ng of RNA, a library with molecular barcoded alpha/delta and beta/gamma adaptors was made. TCRdb analysed the reads with MiXCR anew, one entry per CDR3 protein. The profile shows 130,000 or so distinct CDR3 sequences, roughly an eighth of them singletons. Germline lookup yields CDR1 SGHRS and CDR2 YFSETQ. The CDR3 is made up of 14 amino acids. V shed 4 bases and J 8 bases; nucleotides not matched to a gene: 7. This clonotype has at least ten counts. Its matching antigen is unknown. What was sequenced was a population of CD138-negative cells sorted from bone marrow. The TCR sequence derives from a donor over 35 with multiple myeloma. The J gene is TRBJ2-1, the V gene TRBV5-1; 9 nucleotides agree with TRBD1. CDR3 region: CASSPRDRVHEQFF. The CDR3 DNA reads as TGCGCCAGCAGCCCCCGGGACAGGGTTCATGAGCAGTTCTTC.